Below are 20 T cell receptor beta chains sequenced from a single sample in a study of read filtering for tumor transcriptome and immune sequencing. This library used roughly 370 ng RNA and molecular barcoded adaptors spanning alpha/delta and beta/gamma chains. TCRdb re-derived calls from the reads in MiXCR, one entry per CDR3 protein. Here the sample spans roughly 25,000 distinct CDR3 sequences, around 20% being singletons. The source material was a population of CD138-negative cells sorted from bone marrow. The receptor set was obtained from a donor at least 40 years old with multiple myeloma.

Notes on this clonotype: This may be a read error, as it is one base from a much larger clone. The chain uses TRBV5-1 and TRBJ2-7; possibly TRBD2 for D (5 bases). Germline assignment: CDR1 SGHRS and CDR2 YFSETQ. This CDR3 is 13 amino acids long. Trimming cost V 8 bases and J 6 bases, with 18 bases left between them. DNA for the CDR3: TGCGCCAGTGCGAGACTCAGAGGGTCCGAGCAGTACTTC. Protein sequence: CASARLRGSEQYF.

The table lists this clonotype with many counts. The J gene is TRBJ1-2, the V gene TRBV11-2; 9 nucleotides line up with TRBD1. The germline CDR1 and CDR2 sequences are SGHAT and FQNNGV. The CDR3 totals 14 residues. Trimming at V came to 4 bases and at J to 2 bases, leaving 2 bases not matched to a gene. CDR3 DNA: TGTGCCAGCAGCTCGACAGGGGGAAACTATGGCTACACCTTC. This encodes CASSSTGGNYGYTF.

The rearrangement links TRBV12-3 or TRBV12-4 to TRBJ2-1; D not certain. The V gene lost 3 bases and the J gene lost 8 bases, with 5 bases spanning the gap. The CDR3 totals 11 residues. The CDR3 nucleotides read TGTGCCAGCAGTTTTAGCTATGAGCAGTTCTTC. Its translation: CASSFSYEQFF.

Of note for this clonotype: A far more abundant clone sits one base away, making this likely a read error. The chain joins TRBV7-2 to TRBJ2-6; no firm D call. The V gene lost 3 bases and the J gene lost 1 base, with 4 bases spanning the gap. Germline values: CDR1 SGHTA, CDR2 FQGNSA. This CDR3 is 14 amino acids long. CDR3 DNA: TGTGCCAGCAGCTTGGGGTCTGGGGCCAACGTCCTGACTTTC. This encodes CASSLGSGANVLTF. The full variable domain, completed using reference TRBV7-2 and TRBJ2-6, is GAGVSQSPSNKVTEKGKDVELRCDPISGHTALYWYRQSLGQGLEFLIYFQGNSAPDKSGLPSDRFSAERTGGSVSTLTIQRTQQEDSAVYLCASSLGSGANVLTFGAGSRLTVL.

In the case of this clonotype: The junction differs from germline at one of its ends, possibly a read error. The V gene is TRBV20-1, the J gene TRBJ2-1; 7 nucleotides align to TRBD1. The V gene's germline CDR1 is DFQATT and CDR2 SNEGSKA (reference sequence). This CDR3 has 12 residues. The CDR3 spells CSARDPRDRRIF. CDR3 nucleotides: TGCAGTGCTAGAGACCCCCGGGACAGAAGGATCTTC.

A remark on this clonotype: The junction does not match germline at one end; this may be a read error. The V and J genes are TRBV19 and TRBJ2-3, with 7 bases aligning to TRBD2. This CDR3 is built from 14 residues. CDR1 and CDR2 (germline): LNHDA, SQIVND (reference sequence). As DNA, the CDR3 is TGTGCCTGTAGTACTTTGCTAGCGGCAGATACGCAGTATTTT. Protein: CACSTLLAADTQYF. The entire variable domain, with the rest obtained from reference TRBV19 and TRBJ2-3, is as follows: DGGITQSPKYLFRKEGQNVTLSCEQNLNHDAMYWYRQDPGQGLRLIYYSQIVNDFQKGDIAEGYSVSREKKESFPLTVTSAQKNPTAFYLCACSTLLAADTQYFGPGTRLTVL.

This clonotype was counted at least ten times. The chain joins TRBV27 to TRBJ2-5; tentatively, D is TRBD1 or TRBD2 (5 bases each). The V end lost 6 bases, the J end lost 2 bases, and 10 bases lay between the germline ends. CDR1 is MNHEY and CDR2 is SMNVEV in the germline V gene (reference sequence). This CDR3 is 13 amino acids long. Written as DNA, the CDR3 is TGTGCCAGCAGAGGGACCTTACAAGAGACCCAGTACTTC. Its translation: CASRGTLQETQYF.

This clonotype has a count of ten or more. V is TRBV20-1 and J is TRBJ1-5; possibly TRBD1 for D (5 bases). CDR3 length equals 13 residues. Trimming removed 6 bases at V and 1 base at J, with 10 bases between. Germline CDR1 is DFQATT and CDR2 is SNEGSKA (reference sequence). The CDR3 reads CSAGGVSNQPQHF. The CDR3 DNA reads TGCAGTGCCGGGGGGGTGAGCAATCAGCCCCAGCATTTT.

CDR3 DNA: TGCAGTGCTAGAGCGGGGGTATTTCGGGGCAATCAGCCCCAGCATTTT. This gives the protein CSARAGVFRGNQPQHF. V gene TRBV20-1 combines with J gene TRBJ1-5; maybe TRBD1 (5 bases). The ends were cut back, 1 base at V and 2 bases at J, with 15 bases in the middle. From germline, CDR1 is DFQATT and CDR2 SNEGSKA (reference sequence). The CDR3 length is 16 residues.

This clonotype was observed a single time. This sequence may be a read error, since a much larger clone differs from it by one base. V gene TRBV5-4 combines with J gene TRBJ2-5; D perhaps matches TRBD2 (5 bases). V was trimmed by 2 bases and J by 0 bases, leaving 17 bases between them. The CDR3 loop spans 17 amino acids. In germline, CDR1 is SGHNT, CDR2 YYREEE (reference sequence). Written as DNA, the CDR3 is TGTGCCAGCAGCTTAAAGCGGAGCGCCGCCTACCAAGAGACCCAGTACTTC. Translation gives CASSLKRSAAYQETQYF.

A few counts support this clonotype. A read error may explain this, as a much larger clone is one base away. The chain carries TRBV29-1 and TRBJ2-4, with 15 bases matching TRBD2. Germline loops: CDR1 SQVTM, CDR2 ANQGSEA. This CDR3 has 19 residues. This chain's CDR3 is CSVEVGGLAGGIAINIQYF. DNA of the CDR3: TGCAGCGTTGAAGTTGGGGGACTAGCGGGAGGAATAGCCATAAACATTCAGTACTTC.

This chain links TRBV4-1 with TRBJ2-1, with 7 positions matching TRBD2. Germline V gene sequence: CDR1 MGHRA, CDR2 YSYEKL. J was trimmed by 3 bases and V by 5 bases; bases with no gene match: 10. The CDR3 contains 16 residues. CDR3 residues: CASSAPLAELYNEQFF. CDR3 nucleotides: TGCGCCAGCAGCGCCCCTCTAGCGGAGCTCTACAATGAGCAGTTCTTC.

This clonotype was detected many times. V usage is TRBV29-1 and J usage is TRBJ1-2, with D unresolved. The CDR3 has 13 amino acids. V was trimmed by 3 bases and J by 4 bases, leaving 12 bases between them. Looked up from germline, CDR1 is SQVTM and CDR2 is ANQGSEA. The CDR3 loop reads CSVDPQMSYGYTF. The DNA of the CDR3 is TGCAGCGTTGACCCACAGATGTCCTATGGCTACACCTTC.

The V call is TRBV19, the J call TRBJ2-3; D unclear. CDR3 size: 14 residues. Germline V gene data show CDR1 as LNHDA and CDR2 as SQIVND (reference sequence). V was pared by 3 bases and J by 2 bases, with 9 bases between. The CDR3 bases are TGTGCCAGTAGTATGGGTCATATCACAGATACGCAGTATTTT. This translates into CASSMGHITDTQYF.

This clonotype was detected many times. V is TRBV7-9 and J is TRBJ2-7; TRBD1 is a possible D gene (5 bases). The germline V and J ends were trimmed by 1 base and 2 bases, with 15 bases remaining between them. This CDR3 contains 16 residues. Germline CDR1 and CDR2: SEHNR and FQNEAQ (reference sequence). The CDR3 loop is CASSLVGMDNTYEQYF. The CDR3 DNA is TGTGCCAGCAGCTTAGTTGGAATGGACAACACCTACGAGCAGTACTTC.

The table lists this clonotype with a few counts. Being one base from a much bigger clone, this may be a read error. The V call is TRBV20-1, the J call TRBJ2-7, with 9 bases lining up with TRBD1. CDR1 and CDR2 from the germline V gene are DFQATT and SNEGSKA (reference sequence). The CDR3 runs to 13 residues. The CDR3 reads CSARGQGSYGQYF. In DNA, the CDR3 is TGCAGTGCTAGGGGACAGGGAAGCTACGGGCAGTACTTC.

As concerns this clonotype: An end of the junction does not agree with germline; a read error may underlie this. The V gene is TRBV20-1, the J gene TRBJ2-1; the match to TRBD2 covers 11 bases. The CDR3 runs 15 residues. The germline V gene has CDR1 DFQATT and CDR2 SNEGSKA (reference sequence). In DNA, the CDR3 is TGCAGTGCTACCCCTCTAGCGGGAGGAATCAAGGAGCAGCTCTTC. It translates to CSATPLAGGIKEQLF.

The chain carries TRBV5-1 and TRBJ2-2; a weak D match, TRBD2 (5 bases). Germline V gene lookup returns CDR1 SGHRS and CDR2 YFSETQ. The CDR3 consists of 14 residues. V was cut by 2 bases and J by 9 bases, with 14 bases left in between. The CDR3 DNA sequence: TGCGCCAGCAGCTTAAATTTGGGAGTCCGGGAGCTGTTTTTT. Translation: CASSLNLGVRELFF.

The V and J genes are TRBV18 and TRBJ1-1; 7 positions match TRBD1. Germline trimming cut 2 bases from V and 7 bases from J; bases unmatched to any gene: 4. The CDR3 runs 13 residues. Germline V CDR1 and CDR2: KGHSH, LQKENI. The CDR3 loop is CASSPSGGVEAFF. The DNA for the CDR3 is TGTGCCAGCTCACCATCAGGGGGGGTTGAAGCTTTCTTT.

By its share, this clonotype is medium-sized (0.01 to 0.1%). The chain employs TRBV3-1 and TRBJ2-2; 7 bases align to TRBD2. The germline V gene encodes CDR1 LGHDT and CDR2 YNNKEL (reference sequence). The trim removed 3 bases at V and 7 bases at J, leaving 23 bases unmatched. The CDR3 covers 20 residues. The CDR3 region is CASSQTREELALPPGGELFF. The CDR3, as DNA: TGTGCCAGCAGCCAGACACGAGAGGAACTAGCGCTGCCTCCGGGCGGGGAGCTGTTTTTT.